The rows below give T cell receptor beta chains drawn from one sample of a study of blood T cells in healthy people across ages. TCRdb independently ran MiXCR on the 5' RACE reads; one entry per CDR3 protein. The sample records about 620,000 distinct CDR3 sequences, around 21% being singletons. Sample: blood. Receptors originate from a man between 65 and 79 years old in good health. Both conserved end residues are part of each CDR3. The order of the fields is D gene, clone size, J gene, V gene, CDR3 DNA, CDR3 protein. D genes are given only for firm matches. Expanded clones get a size class; other rows say once, few or many, or leave the size out.

.	few	TRBJ2-5	TRBV11-1	TGTGCCAGCAGCCCAGTTGGGGGGAAGGAGACCCAGTACTTC	CASSPVGGKETQYF
.	.	TRBJ1-5	TRBV27	TGTGCCAGCAGTTCCCCGGGCAATCAGCCCCAGCATTTT	CASSSPGNQPQHF
.	.	TRBJ1-3	TRBV10-3	TGTGCCATCAGCGGACAGCCCTCTGGAAACACCATATATTTT	CAISGQPSGNTIYF
TRBD2	few	TRBJ2-1	TRBV6-2/TRBV6-3	TGTGCCAGCAGGAGGGAGGGGAACAATGAGCAGTTCTTC	CASRREGNNEQFF
TRBD2	.	TRBJ2-3	TRBV20-1	TGCAGTGCTACGGGGACTAGCGGACAAGCAGATACGCAGTATTTT	CSATGTSGQADTQYF
.	.	TRBJ2-3	TRBV29-1	TGCAGCGTTGCTAGGACAGATAGCACAGATACGCAGTATTTT	CSVARTDSTDTQYF
.	.	TRBJ2-5	TRBV5-1	TGCGCCAGCAGCGACGGGGGGCGGGAAGAGACCCAGTACTTC	CASSDGGREETQYF
TRBD2	.	TRBJ2-1	TRBV15	TGTGCCACCAGCAGCACTTTCGGGACTAGCGCCTACAATGAGCAGTTCTTC	CATSSTFGTSAYNEQFF
TRBD1	.	TRBJ1-1	TRBV11-2	TGTGCCAGCAGCTTAGGCTGGGACAGCATGAACACTGAAGCTTTCTTT	CASSLGWDSMNTEAFF
TRBD1	.	TRBJ1-1	TRBV29-1	TGCAGCGCCGGGTTGCCTCCGGACAGGGACACTACTGAAGCTTCCTTT	CSAGLPPDRDTTEASF
.	.	TRBJ2-1	TRBV10-3	TGTGCCATCAGTGAGCATGGCTACAATGAGCAGTTCTTC	CAISEHGYNEQFF
.	few	TRBJ1-4	TRBV11-2	TGTGCCAGCAGCCAGACAGGATTAACTCGGACCGCAACTAATGAAAAACTGTTTTTT	CASSQTGLTRTATNEKLFF
TRBD2	.	TRBJ2-1	TRBV7-8	TGTGCCAGCAGCTTACTCGCGGATTTTCTAGCGGGAGGTTCCGTCGGTGAGCAGTTCTTC	CASSLLADFLAGGSVGEQFF
.	few	TRBJ2-5	TRBV5-1	TGCGCCAGCAGTGAGACAGGAAAGATGGGAGAGACCCAGTACTTC	CASSETGKMGETQYF
TRBD1	.	TRBJ1-4	TRBV20-1	TGCAGTGCTACTGGGCAGGGGGGAAGTGAAAAACTGTTTTTT	CSATGQGGSEKLFF
.	few	TRBJ1-2	TRBV2	TGTGCCAGCAGTGAAGAATATGGCTACACCTTC	CASSEEYGYTF
TRBD2	many	TRBJ2-3	TRBV6-5	TGTGCCAGCAGTTACTCAGGGACTACCACAGATACGCAGTATTTT	CASSYSGTTTDTQYF
TRBD1	few	TRBJ2-7	TRBV14	TGTGCCAGCAGCCCCCAACGGGGACAGGGCTACGAGCAGTACTTC	CASSPQRGQGYEQYF
.	few	TRBJ2-7	TRBV2	TGTGCCAGCAGTGAACAGGGGAACGAGCAGTACTTC	CASSEQGNEQYF
TRBD1	few	TRBJ2-2	TRBV18	TGTGCCAGCTTGTTGACAGGGATGATCGACACCGGGGAGCTGTTTTTT	CASLLTGMIDTGELFF
TRBD1	.	TRBJ1-2	TRBV12-3/TRBV12-4	TGTGCCAGCAGTTTAGGCGGGACAGGGGTTGCTGGCTACACCTTC	CASSLGGTGVAGYTF
TRBD2	.	TRBJ2-7	TRBV20-1	TGCAGTGCTGGAGGGACTAGCGGGATCCACGAGCAGTACTTC	CSAGGTSGIHEQYF
.	.	TRBJ1-1	TRBV12-3/TRBV12-4	TGTGCCAGCAAGTTTATGGGGTTGAACACTGAAGCTTTCTTT	CASKFMGLNTEAFF
.	.	TRBJ2-4	TRBV2	TGTGCCAGCAGTGAGCAGAAGGGCGGCCTGGGCATTCAGTACTTC	CASSEQKGGLGIQYF
TRBD2	.	TRBJ2-1	TRBV10-3	TGTGCCATCAGTGAGTCGAAAGAGGCTAGCGGGGGCTCCTACAATGAGCAGTTCTTC	CAISESKEASGGSYNEQFF
.	.	TRBJ2-7	TRBV7-6	TGTGCCAGCAGCTTAGGAGTAGACAGAACCTACGAGCAGTACTTC	CASSLGVDRTYEQYF
TRBD2	.	TRBJ2-1	TRBV9	TGTGCCAGCAGCGTAGCGGCGGGAGAATCTTACAATGAGCAGTTCTTC	CASSVAAGESYNEQFF
TRBD1	few	TRBJ1-5	TRBV19	TGTGCCAGTAGTATGGGACAGCCTTATCAGCCCCAGCATTTT	CASSMGQPYQPQHF
.	few	TRBJ2-2	TRBV5-1	TGCGCCAGCAGCCCGGGATCATTGAACACCGGGGAGCTGTTTTTT	CASSPGSLNTGELFF
TRBD2	many	TRBJ2-2	TRBV4-2	TGTGCCAGCAGCCTTGTGTGGACTAGCGACACCGGGGAGCTGTTTTTT	CASSLVWTSDTGELFF
.	few	TRBJ1-5	TRBV19	TGTGCCGGGGGGGGCGTCCCTAGCAATCAGCCCCAGCATTTT	CAGGGVPSNQPQHF
TRBD1	.	TRBJ2-3	TRBV12-3/TRBV12-4	TGTGCCAGCAGCCGGGACAGGACAGATACGCAGTATTTT	CASSRDRTDTQYF
TRBD2	.	TRBJ2-5	TRBV29-1	TGCAGCGCTTGCCCCAGACTAGCGGGAGTAGAGACCCAGTACTTC	CSACPRLAGVETQYF
.	few	TRBJ2-1	TRBV4-3	TGCGCCAGCAGCCAAGATACCAGGGGGGCTTACAATGAGCAGTTCTTC	CASSQDTRGAYNEQFF
.	few	TRBJ2-5	TRBV20-1	TGCAGTGCTCCTAGTGGGGGGCAGCAGACCCAGTACTTC	CSAPSGGQQTQYF
.	.	TRBJ2-7	TRBV6-1	TGTGCCAGCAGCGCACTCAAAGACGGGCGCTACGAGCAGTACTTC	CASSALKDGRYEQYF
.	.	TRBJ2-3	TRBV5-1	TGCGTCAGCAGCGTAAGCCAGACAGATACGCAGTATTTT	CVSSVSQTDTQYF
.	.	TRBJ2-1	TRBV10-3	TGTGCCATCAGTATAGGCAATGAGCAGTTCTTC	CAISIGNEQFF
TRBD1	many	TRBJ1-2	TRBV24-1	TGTGCCACCCAATCGACAGGGGGAGGAGGCTACACCTTC	CATQSTGGGGYTF
.	.	TRBJ2-7	TRBV10-3	TGTGCCATCAGAGGCCGGGACCGCGAGCAGTACTTC	CAIRGRDREQYF
TRBD1	.	TRBJ2-1	TRBV28	TGTGCCAGCAGTCCGATCGACAGGGGTTCCTACAATGAGCAGTTCTTC	CASSPIDRGSYNEQFF
TRBD2	few	TRBJ2-7	TRBV5-6	TGTGCCAGCAGGGGACTAGCGGGGACCTACGAGCAGTACTTC	CASRGLAGTYEQYF
.	.	TRBJ2-7	TRBV3-1	TGTGCCAGCAGCCAAAGTAGCGAGGGGCGGTACTACGAGCAGTACTTC	CASSQSSEGRYYEQYF